One sample yielded the 6 T cell receptor beta chains listed below, sequenced in a study of identical twins. TCRdb passed the 5' RACE reads through MiXCR, listing each CDR3 protein once. The table has more than 650,000 distinct CDR3 sequences, roughly 6% seen once; the top ten hold 1.5% to 2%. The sequenced sample was naive T cells sorted from blood. These receptors all come from a man between 18 and 29 years old in good health.

This clonotype showed up many times. This rearrangement joins TRBV5-1 to TRBJ2-3; 10 bases are shared with TRBD2. The CDR3 is made up of 18 amino acids. The germline gives CDR1 SGHRS, CDR2 YFSETQ. V shed 0 bases and J 4 bases; nucleotides not matched to a gene: 11. The CDR3 sequence: CASSLAPASGSHPDTQYF. The CDR3 DNA sequence: TGCGCCAGCAGCTTGGCCCCGGCTAGCGGGAGTCATCCAGATACGCAGTATTTT.

This clonotype has more than one count but fewer than ten. The chain couples TRBV15 to TRBJ2-1; maybe TRBD2 (6 bases). Trimming removed 7 bases from V and 4 bases from J, with 14 bases in between. Germline CDR1 is LNHNV and CDR2 is YYDKDF (reference sequence). The CDR3 totals 14 residues. This chain's CDR3 is CATTPLGTYNEQFF. As DNA, the CDR3 is TGTGCCACCACCCCACTGGGGACTTACAATGAGCAGTTCTTC. Full variable domain (rest looked up from reference TRBV15 and TRBJ2-1): DAMVIQNPRYQVTQFGKPVTLSCSQTLNHNVMYWYQQKSSQAPKLLFHYYDKDFNNEADTPDNFQSRRPNTSFCFLDIRSPGLGDTAMYLCATTPLGTYNEQFFGPGTRLTVL.

This clonotype was recorded a few times. The chain combines TRBV12-3 or TRBV12-4 with TRBJ2-7, with a possible D match to TRBD1 (7 bases). Trimming pared 3 bases from V and 2 bases from J, leaving 11 bases between. The CDR3 runs to 14 residues. CDR3 nucleotide sequence: TGTGCCAGCAGTTTGCAGGGGGGCCCCTACGAGCAGTACTTC. It codes for CASSLQGGPYEQYF.

This clonotype was counted a few times. The chain recombines TRBV20-1 with TRBJ1-2, with no clear D. Germline V gene data show CDR1 as DFQATT and CDR2 as SNEGSKA (reference sequence). V gave up 7 bases and J gave up 2 bases, with 14 bases separating them. CDR3 length: 13 residues. CDR3 DNA sequence: TGCAGTGTCGAGGAAGGGTTGAACTATGGCTACACCTTC. Protein sequence: CSVEEGLNYGYTF.

In regard to this clonotype: Since a much larger clone is just one base distant, this may be a read error. The chain employs TRBV2 and TRBJ2-3; D possibly matches TRBD1 or TRBD2 (5 bases each). CDR1 and CDR2 (germline): SNHLY, FYNNEI. CDR3 length: 16 residues. Trimming took 7 bases from V and 5 from J, leaving 22 bases between them. The CDR3 spells CASNQPPGRAGDTQYF. The DNA for the CDR3 is TGTGCCAGCAACCAACCCCCGGGCAGGGCGGGAGATACGCAGTATTTT.

The table lists this clonotype with a few counts. The CDR3 coding sequence is TGTGCCAGCAGTTCTGCCCTGGAGATCACTGAAGCTTTCTTT. Translating it yields CASSSALEITEAFF. V gene TRBV27 combines with J gene TRBJ1-1; D not certain. The CDR3 spans 14 residues. The V gene's germline CDR1 is MNHEY and CDR2 SMNVEV (reference sequence). V lost 4 bases, J lost 4 bases, and 13 bases lay in between.